This T cell receptor (beta chain) was captured in a study of shared clonotypes between healthy human individuals. Overall study findings and caveats: Clonotype sharing across donors was expected to vary with sequencing depth. It was only blood that was sampled, and tissue repertoires likely differ. Memory subsets generally showed lower estimated richness than naive subsets.

The V gene's germline CDR1 is LNHDA and CDR2 SQIVND (reference sequence). V dropped 1 base and J dropped 3; count of bases not matched to a gene: 9. This CDR3 has 16 residues. Sequenced by immunoSEQ multiplex PCR; TCRdb stores in-frame clones only, minus some. The sample contains around 2.5 million clones, over 85% of which appear only once. Comments on this clone: Its specificity is unknown.

This rearrangement joins TRBV19 to TRBJ2-7, with 7 positions matching TRBD1. The TCR was taken from a man younger than 35 in good health. Some clones in this sample may be carry-over from other donors' samples. Specimen: naive CD4+ T cells from PBMCs. Subset described: CD45RA+ positively selected. The CDR3 loop reads CASSIVPTGQIYEQYF. The DNA for the CDR3 is TGTGCCAGTAGTATAGTCCCAACGGGACAGATCTACGAGCAGTACTTC. The full variable domain, rest sourced from reference TRBV19 and TRBJ2-7, is DGGITQSPKYLFRKEGQNVTLSCEQNLNHDAMYWYRQDPGQGLRLIYYSQIVNDFQKGDIAEGYSVSREKKESFPLTVTSAQKNPTAFYLCASSIVPTGQIYEQYFGPGTRLTVT.